The TCR beta chain described here comes from a study of blood T cell repertoires in COVID-19. On the study more broadly: COVID-19 samples collected from the United States, Italy and Spain covered acute and convalescent phases. T cells, B-cell-depleted T cells, or PBMCs provided the cDNA or gDNA that served as material.

Authors' data handling: For nucleated cells, counts were estimated from reference gene primer amplification. Assay used: immunoSEQ multiplex PCR; TCRdb lists only in-frame clones, some missing. That table supplies the V and J calls and clone size; D and trimming were determined from the DNA. The sample has more than 200,000 clones; approximately 80% are singletons. This clone appeared once. With 4 bases clipped from V and 10 bases from J, the junction kept 3 bases outside the gene matches. In germline, CDR1 is KGHDR, CDR2 SFDVKD. The CDR3 extends over 12 amino acids. The sequencing sample was made of peripheral blood. The sequence was collected from a woman aged 40 to 50 who had recovered from COVID-19. J is TRBJ2-1 and V is TRBV24-1; 7 nucleotides agree with TRBD1. CDR3 in amino acids: CATSDPGGEQFF. CDR3 nucleotide sequence: TGTGCCACCAGTGACCCAGGGGGAGAGCAGTTCTTC.